The next 27 T cell receptor beta chains were all read from a single sample in a study of T cells in Graves' hyperthyroidism and ophthalmopathy (dated 2019 in TCRdb). The library was obtained by multiplex PCR. TCRdb lists the instrument as Illumina HiSeq 2000. The TCR beta CDR3 regions were amplified from RNA transcripts. The first round of RT-PCR for the TCR CDR3 was performed with the HTBI primer set and the Qiagen OneStep RT-PCR kit. TCRdb redid the processing of the public reads, applying fastp at Q25 and MiXCR, and retained in-frame beta chains. Merged by CDR3 protein, the rows form single entries marked with the most common genes and DNA. The table for this sample lists roughly 710,000 distinct CDR3 sequences; roughly 32% of them were counted only once. Around 30% of the sample is held by the ten biggest clonotypes. The material sequenced was blood. The receptors come from a woman in her thirties or forties with Graves' hyperthyroidism.

Note on this clonotype: Possible read error: a much larger clone is one base away. The chain couples TRBV7-2 to TRBJ1-2, with D unresolved. Germline CDR1 SGHTA, CDR2 FQGNSA. This CDR3 region has 15 residues. The CDR3 DNA follows: TGTGCCAGCAGCTCGGGCCTGGTGGACTACTATGGCCACACCTTC. It specifies CASSSGLVDYYGHTF. Combining the CDR3 with reference TRBV7-2 and TRBJ1-2 gives the whole variable domain GAGVSQSPSNKVTEKGKDVELRCDPISGHTALYWYRQSLGQGLEFLIYFQGNSAPDKSGLPSDRFSAERTGGSVSTLTIQRTQQEDSAVYLCASSSGLVDYYGHTFGSGTRLTVV.

This chain uses TRBV12-3 or TRBV12-4 with TRBJ2-5; a weak D match, TRBD1 (5 bases). Trimming shortened V by 5 bases and J by 4 bases, and 11 bases separated the two germline ends. CDR3 size: 13 residues. CDR3 DNA: TGTGCCAGCAGTCTTCTAGGGGCAGAGACCCAGTACTTC. Its protein is CASSLLGAETQYF.

This clonotype was observed once. The chain employs TRBV7-2 and TRBJ2-5, with 9 bases that match TRBD1. CDR1 is SGHTA, CDR2 FQGNSA, per germline. Germline trimming cut 1 base from V and 3 bases from J; bases unmatched to any gene: 3. This CDR3 spans 15 amino acids. CDR3 protein: CASSLGQGGEETQYF. The DNA for the CDR3 is TGTGCCAGCAGCTTAGGACAGGGGGGAGAAGAGACCCAGTACTTC. Combining the CDR3 with reference TRBV7-2 and TRBJ2-5 gives the whole variable domain GAGVSQSPSNKVTEKGKDVELRCDPISGHTALYWYRQSLGQGLEFLIYFQGNSAPDKSGLPSDRFSAERTGGSVSTLTIQRTQQEDSAVYLCASSLGQGGEETQYFGPGTRLLVL.

This clonotype was seen repeatedly, ten times or more. This chain connects TRBV10-3 to TRBJ2-7, with 7 bases matching TRBD1. The germline CDR1 and CDR2 sequences are ENHRY and SYGVKD. The CDR3 contains 13 residues. Germline trimming cut 3 bases from V and 5 bases from J; bases unmatched to any gene: 4. This CDR3 reads CAISEQDRDEQYF. CDR3 nucleotide sequence: TGTGCCATCAGTGAACAAGACAGGGACGAGCAGTACTTC.

This clonotype appeared a few times. The chain couples TRBV5-1 to TRBJ2-7; possibly TRBD1 for D (6 bases). V was shortened by 4 bases and J by 2 bases, with 16 bases between the two germline ends. The germline V gene encodes CDR1 SGHRS and CDR2 YFSETQ. CDR3 length: 15 amino acids. The CDR3 loop reads CASSLQTGPTYEQYF. CDR3 bases: TGCGCCAGCAGCCTACAAACAGGGCCCACCTACGAGCAGTACTTC.

This clonotype appeared many times. The chain uses TRBV7-3 and TRBJ1-1; no reliable D call. From germline, CDR1 is SGHTA and CDR2 FQGTGA. The V gene lost 5 bases and the J gene lost 6 bases, with 10 bases spanning the gap. CDR3 length: 12 residues. The CDR3 is CASSQAGSEAFF. The CDR3 bases are TGTGCCAGCAGCCAGGCGGGGTCTGAAGCTTTCTTT. The full variable domain, its missing parts supplied by reference TRBV7-3 and TRBJ1-1, is GAGVSQTPSNKVTEKGKYVELRCDPISGHTALYWYRQSLGQGPEFLIYFQGTGAADDSGLPNDRFFAVRPEGSVSTLKIQRTERGDSAVYLCASSQAGSEAFFGQGTRLTVV.

This clonotype was detected ten times or more. The gene calls are TRBV6-5 and TRBJ1-2; no firm D call. The germline gives CDR1 MNHEY, CDR2 SVGAGI. The CDR3 length is 13 residues. V lost 7 bases and J lost 7, with 16 bases in between. For the CDR3, the DNA is TGTGCCAGCAACGAACCCGGCGGGCGTGGCTACACCTTC. The encoded protein is CASNEPGGRGYTF.

This clonotype was seen a few times. CDR3 DNA sequence: TGCGCCAGCAGCCAAGATCGGGTGCAGGGCTATGGCTACACCTTC. This codes for CASSQDRVQGYGYTF. The chain employs TRBV4-3 and TRBJ1-2, with D possibly matching TRBD1 (5 bases). V shed 0 bases and J shed 4 bases, with 12 bases lying between them. Germline V gene sequence: CDR1 LGHNA, CDR2 YSLEER. There are 15 residues in the CDR3.

Ten or more counts support this clonotype. The CDR3 protein is CSARDLSGGGLNQPQHF. DNA of the CDR3: TGCAGTGCTAGAGATCTCTCCGGGGGAGGCCTCAATCAGCCCCAGCATTTT. The chain couples TRBV20-1 to TRBJ1-5; maybe TRBD1 (5 bases). Per germline, CDR1 DFQATT and CDR2 SNEGSKA (reference sequence). The CDR3 has 17 amino acids. Trimming took off 0 bases at V and 3 bases at J, with 18 bases between the two ends.

The chain carries TRBV10-3 and TRBJ2-5; 10 nucleotides agree with TRBD2. The J call is in doubt because the DNA end fits TRBJ2-1 better. Germline V gene data show CDR1 as ENHRY and CDR2 as SYGVKD. The CDR3 length is 15 residues. CDR3: CAIKGSTSGDSEQFF. CDR3 in DNA: TGTGCCATCAAGGGTAGTACTAGCGGGGACTCTGAGCAGTTCTTC.

V usage is TRBV5-5 and J usage is TRBJ1-2; no definite D call. This CDR3 spans 14 amino acids. Germline loops: CDR1 SGHKS, CDR2 YYEKEE (reference sequence). V lost 0 bases and J 1 base, leaving 7 bases between the germline ends. This CDR3 reads CASSLEWINYGYTF. The CDR3 bases are TGTGCCAGCAGCTTGGAATGGATTAACTATGGCTACACCTTC.

This chain joins TRBV6-1 and TRBJ1-4; D gene unclear. Germline V lookup: CDR1 MNHNS, CDR2 SASEGT. The CDR3 loop spans 15 amino acids. The V end lost 5 bases, the J end lost 7 bases, and 17 bases lay between the germline ends. CDR3 DNA sequence: TGTGCCAGCAGTCTCTCCCCCCGGGATCTTGAAAAACTGTTTTTT. As protein: CASSLSPRDLEKLFF.

V is TRBV29-1 and J is TRBJ2-1, with no clear D. The last part of the DNA fits TRBJ2-7 better; the J call may be wrong. This CDR3 has 13 residues. Germline V gene lookup returns CDR1 SQVTM and CDR2 ANQGSEA. The CDR3 nucleotides read TGCAGCTTTCGACGGATCTCCTACAATGAGCAGTACTTC. This sequence encodes CSFRRISYNEQYF.

J is TRBJ1-2 and V is TRBV29-1, with D maybe TRBD1 (5 bases). Trimming cost V 3 bases and J 6 bases, with 17 bases left between them. Germline V gives CDR1 SQVTM, CDR2 ANQGSEA. The CDR3 runs 14 residues. CDR3 amino acids: CSVDDGGNVDGYTF. Here the CDR3 DNA reads TGCAGCGTTGACGACGGGGGAAATGTGGATGGCTACACCTTC.

CDR3 nucleotide sequence: TGTGCCAGCAGTTCGGGGGACGGGGCCGGGACAGGGGAACCTTTCTTT. This sequence encodes CASSSGDGAGTGEPFF. The genes are TRBV2 and TRBJ1-1; 10 nucleotides align to TRBD1. Germline loops: CDR1 SNHLY, CDR2 FYNNEI. The CDR3 is 16 residues long. V shed 5 bases and J 12 bases; nucleotides not matched to a gene: 18.

On this clonotype itself: At one boundary the junction diverges from the germline segment, which might be a read error. The gene calls are TRBV7-6 and TRBJ1-2; D possibly corresponds to TRBD1 (5 bases). Germline V gene lookup returns CDR1 SGHVS and CDR2 FNYEAQ. This CDR3 spans 13 amino acids. CDR3 amino acids: CASGFGAGFGYTF. Written as DNA, the CDR3 is TGTGCCAGCGGCTTTGGGGCAGGGTTCGGCTACACCTTC.

On this clonotype: A much more abundant neighbour one base away suggests this may be a read error. The CDR3 protein is CANGRQTYEQYF. CDR3 bases: TGTGCCAACGGCCGACAGACCTACGAGCAGTACTTC. This chain links TRBV2 with TRBJ2-7; D might be TRBD1 (5 bases). The CDR3 consists of 12 residues. The V end was cut by 10 bases, the J end by 2 bases, with 12 bases between. CDR1 and CDR2 (germline): SNHLY, FYNNEI. Filled out from reference TRBV2 and TRBJ2-7, the complete variable domain reads EPEVTQTPSHQVTQMGQEVILRCVPISNHLYFYWYRQILGQKVEFLVSFYNNEISEKSEIFDDQFSVERPDGSNFTLKIRSTKLEDSAMYFCANGRQTYEQYFGPGTRLTVT.

This chain joins TRBV7-2 and TRBJ2-3; the D gene is possibly TRBD1 (5 bases). V was cut by 5 bases and J by 10 bases, with 10 bases left in between. The CDR3 has 11 amino acids. Germline V gene lookup returns CDR1 SGHTA and CDR2 FQGNSA. CDR3 loop: CASSTQGPQYF. CDR3 DNA: TGTGCCAGCAGCACTCAGGGTCCGCAGTATTTT.

The J gene is TRBJ1-5, the V gene TRBV11-1, with D perhaps matching TRBD1 (6 bases). Trimming left V 6 bases short and J 2 bases short, with 14 bases between. The CDR3 is 15 residues long. Per the germline V gene, CDR1 is SGHAT and CDR2 is FQDESV (reference sequence). Here the CDR3 reads CASSYSAGGNQPQHF. The CDR3 DNA reads as TGTGCCAGCAGTTACTCGGCAGGGGGCAATCAGCCCCAGCATTTT.

The chain uses TRBV20-1 and TRBJ1-1; D gene unclear. CDR1 is DFQATT and CDR2 is SNEGSKA in the germline V gene (reference sequence). This CDR3 comprises 16 residues. Deletions cut 3 bases from V and 4 bases from J, with 21 bases between. The DNA of the CDR3 is TGCAGTGCTAGGTTGTTCGGCCGGAGGCTTCTCACTGAAGCTTTCTTT. As protein: CSARLFGRRLLTEAFF.

V gene TRBV7-9 combines with J gene TRBJ1-1; 7 bases align to TRBD1. Germline V lookup: CDR1 SEHNR, CDR2 FQNEAQ (reference sequence). After removal of 5 bases from V and 4 bases from J, the junction contained 13 bases not matched to a gene. The CDR3 covers 16 residues. Written as DNA, the CDR3 is TGTGCCAGCAGCCAATACCGGACAGGACGGAGCACTGAAGCTTTCTTT. Translating it yields CASSQYRTGRSTEAFF.

This clonotype has at least ten counts. The chain recombines TRBV7-9 with TRBJ1-2; D gene unclear. Trimming took off 1 base at V and 9 bases at J, with 9 bases between the two ends. Looked up from germline, CDR1 is SEHNR and CDR2 is FQNEAQ (reference sequence). This CDR3 is 12 amino acids long. The CDR3 loop reads CASSLVGERYTF. The CDR3 bases are TGTGCCAGCAGCTTAGTCGGCGAGCGCTACACCTTC.

On this clonotype itself: This sequence may be a read error, since a much larger clone differs from it by one base. The CDR3 DNA follows: TGCGCCAGCAGCCAAGGGCCTATGTACACTGAAGCTTTCTTT. Translated: CASSQGPMYTEAFF. The rearrangement links TRBV5-1 to TRBJ1-1; D is unresolved. The CDR3 consists of 14 residues. Germline V CDR1 and CDR2: SGHRS, YFSETQ. V dropped 4 bases and J dropped 3 bases, with 13 bases sitting between them. Looking up the rest from reference TRBV5-1 and TRBJ1-1 gives the full variable domain: KAGVTQTPRYLIKTRGQQVTLSCSPISGHRSVSWYQQTPGQGLQFLFEYFSETQRNKGNFPGRFSGRQFSNSRSEMNVSTLELGDSALYLCASSQGPMYTEAFFGQGTRLTVV.

This clonotype was detected only a few times. In nucleotides, the CDR3 is TGCGCCAGCAGCCCGGCGGGACAGGGGGTGTCTGGGGCCAACGTCCTGACTTTC. Translation gives CASSPAGQGVSGANVLTF. The V call is TRBV5-1, the J call TRBJ2-6, with 11 bases identical to TRBD1. After removal of 4 bases from V and 1 base from J, the junction contained 7 bases not matched to a gene. The CDR3 covers 18 residues. Germline V gives CDR1 SGHRS, CDR2 YFSETQ.

V and J are TRBV19 and TRBJ1-5, with D unresolved. V lost 3 bases to trimming and J lost 1 base, with 16 bases between them. This CDR3 comprises 17 residues. Germline CDR1 and CDR2: LNHDA and SQIVND (reference sequence). The CDR3 loop reads CASSMGRAPLSNQPQHF. CDR3 nucleotide sequence: TGTGCCAGTAGTATGGGAAGGGCACCTCTCAGCAATCAGCCCCAGCATTTT.

There are many counts of this clonotype. The chain employs TRBV7-8 and TRBJ1-2; D unclear. V was trimmed by 5 bases and J by 2 bases, leaving 12 bases between them. CDR3 length: 14 residues. Looked up from germline, CDR1 is SGHVS and CDR2 is FQNEAQ. The CDR3 sequence is CASSLAEQNYGYTF. For the CDR3, the DNA is TGTGCCAGCAGCCTGGCAGAGCAGAACTATGGCTACACCTTC.

V usage is TRBV2 and J usage is TRBJ1-2; 8 bases fit TRBD1. Germline-derived CDR1 and CDR2 are SNHLY and FYNNEI. The V and J ends lost 4 bases and 5 bases, in that order; junction bases with no gene match: 9. The CDR3 has 15 residues. The CDR3 DNA sequence: TGTGCCAGCAGTGCTACGAGAGGACAGGGTTATGGCTACACCTTC. Its protein product is CASSATRGQGYGYTF.